This T cell receptor beta chain was sequenced during a study of blood T cell repertoires in COVID-19 (dated by TCRdb to about 2020). Regarding the complete study: Collaborator samples came from the United States, Italy and Spain and covered acute and convalescent phases of COVID-19. The repertoires were released in a freely available public database meant as a resource for research on the immune response to SARS-CoV-2. The samples were drawn from two sources: the first 160 participants of the ongoing ImmuneRACE study, and 1,000 to 1,500 subjects contributed by 6 global collaborators. The prospective study material was composed of cDNA or gDNA derived from T cells, B-cell-depleted T cells, or PBMCs. Subjects who had been exposed to COVID-19, were actively infected with it, or had recovered from it provided the deeply sampled blood TCRbeta repertoires that made up the dataset. Nearly every sample came with metadata listing a de-identified subject ID, COVID-19 status, age in years and sex. HLA class I and class II types, where available, came from metadata supplied by the sample provider rather than from assay-based typing. Beyond this particular receptor, the publication reports: Clinical and demographic metadata were provided uncurated, with the amount varying by source and participant.

At one collaborating source in Seattle, patients were enrolled during active infection and were followed longitudinally through the course of disease. Whole blood was collected in K2EDTA tubes by collaborating institutions according to the institutions' own protocols. For TCRbeta analysis, collaborator samples were shipped as frozen whole blood, as isolated PBMCs, or as DNA extracted from either sample type. TCRbeta CDR3 regions were amplified from genomic DNA using the immunoSEQ Assay, a bias-controlled multiplex PCR. Per the original workflow: Within the assay, amplification of reference gene primers was used to estimate how many nucleated cells each sample contained. To quantify the absolute abundance of each unique TCRbeta CDR3 rearrangement, sequence reads were collapsed and filtered. Productive Simpson clonality was computed per sample as the square root of Simpson's diversity index over productive rearrangements. Held by TCRdb, this immuneACCESS table contains in-frame sequences only and omits some clones. Under half of the omission traces to an unresolved V gene where checked; the cause of the rest is unknown. V and J calls and clone size are given by that table; D and trimming were obtained from the DNA. The sample table records 150,000 to 200,000 clones; approximately 85% of these occur just once. The ten largest clones take up approximately 2.6% of the sample.

Looking up the germline V gene (reference sequence) yields CDR1 SSHAT and CDR2 FNYEAQ. The CDR3 covers 14 residues, taking in both the cysteine and the phenylalanine. The sequence is cut down to CDR3 DNA, 42 bases in frame from base 1. V and J are truncated by 2 bases and 3 bases respectively, leaving an intervening sequence of 7 bases. This clone was counted once. Its specific antigen is unknown. No clone much larger than this one lies a single base away; base qualities are absent. The V and J genes are TRBV7-7 and TRBJ1-4; the D gene assignment is ambiguous. The receptor was derived from a woman over 75 with COVID-19, enrolled during active disease. Sequencing was done on a sample of peripheral blood. The CDR3 loop reads CASSLSTANEKLFF. The nucleotide sequence reads as follows: TGTGCCAGCAGCTTATCAACAGCTAATGAAAAACTGTTTTTT.